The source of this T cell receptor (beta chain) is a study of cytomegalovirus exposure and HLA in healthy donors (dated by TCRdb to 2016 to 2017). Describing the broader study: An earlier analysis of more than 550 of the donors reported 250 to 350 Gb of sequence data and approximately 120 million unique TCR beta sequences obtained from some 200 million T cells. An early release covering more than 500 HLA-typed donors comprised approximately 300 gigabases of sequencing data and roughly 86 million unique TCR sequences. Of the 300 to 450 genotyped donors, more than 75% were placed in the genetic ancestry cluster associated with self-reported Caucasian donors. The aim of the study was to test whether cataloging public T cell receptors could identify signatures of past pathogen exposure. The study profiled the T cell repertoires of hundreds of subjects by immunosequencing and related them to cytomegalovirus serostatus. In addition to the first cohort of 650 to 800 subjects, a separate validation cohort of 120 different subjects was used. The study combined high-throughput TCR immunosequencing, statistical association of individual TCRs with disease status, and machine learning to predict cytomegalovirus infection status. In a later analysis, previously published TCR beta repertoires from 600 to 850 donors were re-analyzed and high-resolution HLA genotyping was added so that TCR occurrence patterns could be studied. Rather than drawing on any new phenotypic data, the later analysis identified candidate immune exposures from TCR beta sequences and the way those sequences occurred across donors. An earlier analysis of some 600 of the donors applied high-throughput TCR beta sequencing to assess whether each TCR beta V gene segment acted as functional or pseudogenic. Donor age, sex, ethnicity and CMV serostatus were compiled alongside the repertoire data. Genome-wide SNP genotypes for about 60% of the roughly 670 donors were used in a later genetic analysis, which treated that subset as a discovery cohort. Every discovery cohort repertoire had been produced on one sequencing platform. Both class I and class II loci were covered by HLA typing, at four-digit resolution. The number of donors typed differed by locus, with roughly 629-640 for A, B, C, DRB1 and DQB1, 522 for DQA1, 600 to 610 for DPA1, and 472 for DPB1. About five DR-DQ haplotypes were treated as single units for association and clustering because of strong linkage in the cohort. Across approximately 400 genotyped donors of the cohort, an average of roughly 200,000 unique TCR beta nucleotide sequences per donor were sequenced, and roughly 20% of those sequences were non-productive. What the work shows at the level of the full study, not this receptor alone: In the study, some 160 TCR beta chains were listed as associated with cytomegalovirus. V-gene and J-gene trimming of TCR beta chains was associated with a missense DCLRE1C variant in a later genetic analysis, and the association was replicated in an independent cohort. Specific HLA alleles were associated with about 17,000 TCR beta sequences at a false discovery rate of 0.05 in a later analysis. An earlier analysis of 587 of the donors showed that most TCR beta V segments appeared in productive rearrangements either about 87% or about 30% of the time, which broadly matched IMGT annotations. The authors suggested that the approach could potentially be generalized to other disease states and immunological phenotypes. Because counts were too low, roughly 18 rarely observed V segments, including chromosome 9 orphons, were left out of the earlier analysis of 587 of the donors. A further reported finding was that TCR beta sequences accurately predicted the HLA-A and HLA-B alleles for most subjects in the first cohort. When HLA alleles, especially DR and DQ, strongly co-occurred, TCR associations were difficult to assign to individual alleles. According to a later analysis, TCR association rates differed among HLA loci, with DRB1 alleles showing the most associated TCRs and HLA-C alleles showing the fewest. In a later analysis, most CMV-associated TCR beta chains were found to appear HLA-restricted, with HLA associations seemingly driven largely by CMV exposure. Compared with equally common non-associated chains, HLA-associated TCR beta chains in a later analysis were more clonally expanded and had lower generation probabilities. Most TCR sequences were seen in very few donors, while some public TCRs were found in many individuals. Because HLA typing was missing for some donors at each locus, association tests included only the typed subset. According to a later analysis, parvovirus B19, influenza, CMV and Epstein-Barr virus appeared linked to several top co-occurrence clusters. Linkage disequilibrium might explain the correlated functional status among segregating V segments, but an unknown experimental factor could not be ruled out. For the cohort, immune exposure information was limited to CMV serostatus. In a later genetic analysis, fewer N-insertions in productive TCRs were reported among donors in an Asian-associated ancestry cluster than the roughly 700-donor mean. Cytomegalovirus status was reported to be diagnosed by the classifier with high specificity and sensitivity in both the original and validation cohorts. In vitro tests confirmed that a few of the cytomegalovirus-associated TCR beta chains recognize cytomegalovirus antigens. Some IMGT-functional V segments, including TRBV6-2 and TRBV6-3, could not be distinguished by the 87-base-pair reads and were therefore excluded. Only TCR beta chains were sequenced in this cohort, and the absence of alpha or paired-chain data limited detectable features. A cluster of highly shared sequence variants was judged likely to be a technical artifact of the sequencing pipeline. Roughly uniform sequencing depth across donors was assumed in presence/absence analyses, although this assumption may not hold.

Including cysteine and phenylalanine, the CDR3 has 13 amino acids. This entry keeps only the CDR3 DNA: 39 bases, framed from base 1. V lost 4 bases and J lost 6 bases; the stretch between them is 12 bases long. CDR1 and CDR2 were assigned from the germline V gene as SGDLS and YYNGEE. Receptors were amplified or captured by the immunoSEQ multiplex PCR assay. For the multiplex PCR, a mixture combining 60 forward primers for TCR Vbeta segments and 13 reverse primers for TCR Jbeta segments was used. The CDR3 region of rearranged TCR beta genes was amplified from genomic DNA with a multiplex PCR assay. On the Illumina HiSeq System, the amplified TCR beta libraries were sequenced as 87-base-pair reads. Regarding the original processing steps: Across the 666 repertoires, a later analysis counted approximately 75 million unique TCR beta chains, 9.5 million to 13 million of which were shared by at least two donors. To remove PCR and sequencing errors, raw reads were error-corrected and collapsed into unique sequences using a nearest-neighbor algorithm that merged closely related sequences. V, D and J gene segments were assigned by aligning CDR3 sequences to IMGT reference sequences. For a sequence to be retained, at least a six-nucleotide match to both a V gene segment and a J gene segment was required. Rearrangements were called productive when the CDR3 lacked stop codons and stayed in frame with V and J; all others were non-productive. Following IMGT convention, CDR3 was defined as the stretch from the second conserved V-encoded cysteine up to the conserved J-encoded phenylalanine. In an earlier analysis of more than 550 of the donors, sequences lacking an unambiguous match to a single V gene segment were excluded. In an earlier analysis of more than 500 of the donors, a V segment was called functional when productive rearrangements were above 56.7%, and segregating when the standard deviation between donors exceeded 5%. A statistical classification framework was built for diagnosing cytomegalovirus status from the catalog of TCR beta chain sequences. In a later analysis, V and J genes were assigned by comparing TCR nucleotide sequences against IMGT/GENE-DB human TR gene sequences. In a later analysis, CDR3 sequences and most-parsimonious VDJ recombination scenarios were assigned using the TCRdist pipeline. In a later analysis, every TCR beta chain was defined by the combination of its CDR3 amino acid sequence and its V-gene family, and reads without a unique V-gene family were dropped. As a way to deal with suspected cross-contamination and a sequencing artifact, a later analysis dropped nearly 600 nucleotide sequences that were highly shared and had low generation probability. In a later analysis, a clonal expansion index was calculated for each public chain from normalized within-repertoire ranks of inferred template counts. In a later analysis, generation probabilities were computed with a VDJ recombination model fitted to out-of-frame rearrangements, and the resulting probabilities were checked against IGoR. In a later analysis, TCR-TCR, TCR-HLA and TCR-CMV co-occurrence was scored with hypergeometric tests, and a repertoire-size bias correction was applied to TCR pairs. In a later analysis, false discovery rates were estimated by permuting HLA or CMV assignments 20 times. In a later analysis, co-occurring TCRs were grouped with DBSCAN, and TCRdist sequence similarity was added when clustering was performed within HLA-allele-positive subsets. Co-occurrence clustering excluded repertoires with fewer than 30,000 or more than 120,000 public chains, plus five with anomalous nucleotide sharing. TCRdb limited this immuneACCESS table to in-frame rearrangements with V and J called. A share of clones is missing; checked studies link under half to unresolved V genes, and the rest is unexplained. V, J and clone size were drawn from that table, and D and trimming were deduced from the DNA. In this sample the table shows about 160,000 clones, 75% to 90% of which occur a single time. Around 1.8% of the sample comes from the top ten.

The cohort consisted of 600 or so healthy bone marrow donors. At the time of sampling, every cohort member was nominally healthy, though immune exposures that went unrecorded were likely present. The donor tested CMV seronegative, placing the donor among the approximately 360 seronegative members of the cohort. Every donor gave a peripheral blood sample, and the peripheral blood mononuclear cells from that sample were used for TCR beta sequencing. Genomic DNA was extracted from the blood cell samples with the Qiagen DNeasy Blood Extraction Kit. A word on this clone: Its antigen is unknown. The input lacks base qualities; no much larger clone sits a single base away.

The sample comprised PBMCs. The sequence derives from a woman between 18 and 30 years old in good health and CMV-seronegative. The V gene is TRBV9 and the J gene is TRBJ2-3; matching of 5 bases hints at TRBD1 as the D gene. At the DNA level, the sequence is TGTGCCAGCAGCCCAGGGCGTCAGGATACGCAGTATTTT. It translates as CASSPGRQDTQYF.